This T cell receptor (beta chain) was obtained from a study of cytomegalovirus exposure and HLA in healthy donors. Study-wide points: In presence/absence analyses, roughly uniform sequencing depth across donors was assumed.

Samples came from healthy bone marrow donors. To note about this clone: As yet, its antigen is unknown.

Primers: 60 Vbeta forward and 13 Jbeta reverse. Produced via immunoSEQ multiplex PCR; TCRdb's table is partial and in-frame only. The table records 200,000 or so clones, roughly 80% of them present only once. The CDR3 runs to 11 residues. Germline values: CDR1 SGHAT, CDR2 FQNNGV. The trim removed 7 bases at V and 5 bases at J, leaving 1 base unmatched. Sequencing input: PBMCs. The origin of this receptor is a boy between 10 and 17 years old in good health and CMV-seronegative. The V and J genes are TRBV11-2 and TRBJ1-2; TRBD1 matches 7 bases. CDR3 DNA: TGTGCCAGCACGGGACAGTATGGCTACACCTTC. Protein sequence: CASTGQYGYTF.